This T cell receptor beta chain was recorded in a study of CD8 T cell repertoires and HIV-1 epitope variants. Study-level results: This assay reports beta chains of antigen-expanded cells, not T cell function. Most of the nine antigen-specific clonotypes appeared cross-reactive to autologous or escape variants.

CDR3 length: 17 residues. Trimming removed 4 bases from V and 2 bases from J; junction bases left unmatched: 6. Looked up from germline, CDR1 is MDHEN and CDR2 is SYDVKM. Data came from immunoSEQ multiplex PCR; TCRdb stores just in-frame clones and leaves some out. The sample consists of 80,000 to 95,000 clones, more than 65% of them appearing once. As concerns this clone: The antigen is unknown.

V is TRBV28 and J is TRBJ1-6, with 9 bases lining up with TRBD1. Sequences were obtained from uncultured baseline CD8+ T cells from peripheral blood mononuclear cells (PBMCs). This sequence was found in a male donor with HIV. Here the CDR3 DNA reads TGTGCCAGCAGTTCCGGTCGGACAGGGGCCTATAATTCACCCCTCCACTTT. Translating it yields CASSSGRTGAYNSPLHF.